The rows below give T cell receptor beta chains drawn from one sample of a study of CD8+CD57+ T cells in acquired aplastic anemia. MiXCR was run by TCRdb on the reads, yielding one entry per CDR3 protein. Among fewer than 200,000 distinct CDR3 sequences listed, approximately 60% were seen once. The sample was sorted CD4+, CD8+, or CD8+CD57+ T cells (not recorded which) from PBMCs. Every receptor here comes from a human donor in good health. CDR3s include the opening cysteine and the closing phenylalanine or tryptophan. D genes are given only for firm matches. Only some rows state a clone size, as once, few, many or a class for expanded clones.

>TRBV2|once|TRBJ1-2|NA
TGTGCCAGCAGTGGAGTAGCAGGCAACTATGGCTACACCTTC
CASSGVAGNYGYTF
>TRBV20-1|NA|TRBJ1-2|TRBD1
TGCAGTGCTTGGGGACAGACAAACTATGGCTACACCTTC
CSAWGQTNYGYTF
>TRBV20-1|once|TRBJ1-1|NA
TGCAGTGCTAGAGGCGAGGGGGCTGAAGCTTTCTTT
CSARGEGAEAFF
>TRBV20-1|many|TRBJ2-7|TRBD2
TGCAGTGCCACCCAGCTAGCGGGAGCTCAGGAGCAGTACTTC
CSATQLAGAQEQYF
>TRBV15|NA|TRBJ2-1|NA
TGTGCCACCAGCAGAGATCGGGTTCCCATGCTTAGGGTCTTC
CATSRDRVPMLRVF
>TRBV6-6|NA|TRBJ1-2|TRBD1
TGTGCCAGCAGCCGCCGGGACAGCTATGGCTACACCTTC
CASSRRDSYGYTF
>TRBV4-3|NA|TRBJ2-6|NA
TGCGCCAGCAGCCCACGAATTCTGGCCCTAGGACTAGGGGCCAACGTCCTGACTTTC
CASSPRILALGLGANVLTF
>TRBV11-2|many|TRBJ2-1|TRBD2
TGTGCCAGCAGCCCGGGACTAGCGGGAGTATACGAGCAGTTCTTC
CASSPGLAGVYEQFF
>TRBV24-1|NA|TRBJ2-5|NA
TGTGCCACCAGCTCCGGGACGGAGATCCAAGAGACCCAGTACTTC
CATSSGTEIQETQYF
>TRBV9|NA|TRBJ1-1|NA
TGTGCCAGCGGGTCGCGAACTGAAGCTTTCTTT
CASGSRTEAFF
>TRBV2|NA|TRBJ2-7|NA
TGTGCCAGCAGGACCGACCCGCGCTACGAGCAGTACTTC
CASRTDPRYEQYF
>TRBV5-5|NA|TRBJ1-1|NA
TGTGCCAGCAGCTTGGGGGTAGAAGCTTTCTTT
CASSLGVEAFF
>TRBV19|NA|TRBJ1-1|NA
TGTGCCAGTATAGGCGGGTTGAACACTGAAGCTTTCTTT
CASIGGLNTEAFF
>TRBV7-3|once|TRBJ1-1|NA
TGTGCCAGCAGCTCCGGCATGGAAGCTTTCTTT
CASSSGMEAFF
>TRBV5-6|NA|TRBJ2-1|TRBD2
TGTGCCAGCAGCTTTGGACTAGCGGGAGTTGCAAATGAGCAGTTCTTC
CASSFGLAGVANEQFF
>TRBV7-8|once|TRBJ2-6|NA
TGTGCCAGCAGCCAAGGGCTTCGACGAGAATCTGGGGCCAACGTCCTGACTTTC
CASSQGLRRESGANVLTF
>TRBV2|once|TRBJ1-6|NA
TGTGCCAGCAGTGTGCAGAGGGGCCAGAATTCACCCCTCCACTTT
CASSVQRGQNSPLHF
>TRBV7-8|once|TRBJ1-5|TRBD1
TGTGCCAGCAGCCAAGGGACAGGGGGCAATCAGCCCCAGCATTTT
CASSQGTGGNQPQHF
>TRBV28|NA|TRBJ2-1|TRBD2
TGTGCCAGCAGTCTCCCGGGACTAGCGATAAATGAGCAGTTCTTC
CASSLPGLAINEQFF
>TRBV29-1|NA|TRBJ1-5|NA
TGCAGCGTTGCGCGGGGACTCAATCAGCCCCAGCATTTT
CSVARGLNQPQHF
>TRBV15|NA|TRBJ2-7|NA
TGTGCCACCAGCAGAGATGAGGGGTCCCACTACGAGCAGTACTTC
CATSRDEGSHYEQYF
>TRBV2|NA|TRBJ2-1|TRBD1
TGTGCCATCCCAGACAGGGGGAGAGATGAGCAGTTCTTC
CAIPDRGRDEQFF
>TRBV19|NA|TRBJ1-2|NA
TGTGCCAGTAGTATCGGTCACGGGGGTGGAGATGGCTACACCTTC
CASSIGHGGGDGYTF
>TRBV25-1|NA|TRBJ2-1|TRBD1
TGTGCCAGCAGTGAGTTTCCGGGACAGATAATGGATGAGCAGTTCTTC
CASSEFPGQIMDEQFF
>TRBV14|many|TRBJ2-5|TRBD2
TGTGCCAGCAGCCCAGGAGAGACTAGCCCTGACGAGACCCAGTACTTC
CASSPGETSPDETQYF
>TRBV19|NA|TRBJ2-1|NA
TGTGCCAGTAGTATTACAGGGGAGGGTGAGCAGTTCTTC
CASSITGEGEQFF
>TRBV2|NA|TRBJ2-3|TRBD2
TGTGCCAGCAGTCCTACCGTAGCGGGAGGGCCTTCACCGTTAGATACGCAGTATTTT
CASSPTVAGGPSPLDTQYF
>TRBV5-8|NA|TRBJ2-7|NA
TGTGCCAGCAGCCACTTCGGACATTACGAGCAGTACTTC
CASSHFGHYEQYF
>TRBV3-1|NA|TRBJ2-5|NA
TGTGCCAGCAGCCAAGCTGGGCTCGGGTGGGAATTGGAGACCCAGTACTTC
CASSQAGLGWELETQYF
>TRBV5-8|many|TRBJ2-7|NA
TGTGCCAGCAGCTTGGAACCCTTAATCTACGAGCAGTACTTC
CASSLEPLIYEQYF
>TRBV5-5|many|TRBJ2-7|TRBD2
TGTGCCAGCAGCCTGACTAGCGGACTCGCCTACGAGCAGTACTTC
CASSLTSGLAYEQYF
>TRBV9|many|TRBJ1-1|NA
TGTGCCAGCAGTCAGGGGAGGGGAAGACAGGCTGAAGCTTTCTTT
CASSQGRGRQAEAFF
>TRBV7-8|NA|TRBJ1-2|NA
TGTGCCAGCAGCCTAGGGTATCAGCTCTATGGCTACACCTTC
CASSLGYQLYGYTF
>TRBV5-1|NA|TRBJ2-1|NA
TGCGCCAGCAGGGGTTTCAGCAGCTCCTACAATGAGCAGTTCTTC
CASRGFSSSYNEQFF
>TRBV14|NA|TRBJ2-1|NA
TGTGCCAGCAGCCAACAACCACGGGTATGGCAGTTCTTC
CASSQQPRVWQFF
>TRBV27|few|TRBJ2-1|NA
TGTGCCAGCAGTTCGACCCATTACAATGAGCAGTTCTTC
CASSSTHYNEQFF
>TRBV10-1|few|TRBJ2-3|NA
TGCGCCAGCAGTGAGGTACTTGGGGCCAGTCCTACGGCAGATACGCAGTATTTT
CASSEVLGASPTADTQYF
>TRBV29-1|NA|TRBJ1-1|NA
TGCAGCGTGGACAGTGAAACCTTGAACACTGAAGCTTTCTTT
CSVDSETLNTEAFF
>TRBV7-9|NA|TRBJ1-6|NA
TGTGCCAGCAGCTTAGACGGAGTCTCACCCCTCCACTTT
CASSLDGVSPLHF
>TRBV7-9|few|TRBJ2-7|TRBD1
TGTGCCAGCAGCCCCCGGGACAGTCGCTACGAGCAGTACTTC
CASSPRDSRYEQYF
>TRBV7-9|NA|TRBJ1-1|NA
TGTGCCAGCAGCTTAACAAGGACGAACAATGAGAACACTGAAGCTTTCTTT
CASSLTRTNNENTEAFF
>TRBV7-2|once|TRBJ1-3|NA
TGTGCCAGCAGCTCGGAGAGAAACACCATATATTTT
CASSSERNTIYF
>TRBV7-8|NA|TRBJ2-1|NA
TGTGCCAGCAGCTCCCAGAGGTACAATGAGCAGTTCTTC
CASSSQRYNEQFF
>TRBV19|NA|TRBJ1-2|NA
TGTGCCAGCAGAAAGTCCGGGACAAGGGACTATGGCTACACCTTC
CASRKSGTRDYGYTF
>TRBV29-1|few|TRBJ1-5|NA
TGCAGTGCTAGGGATGAGGCGGGACGTCTCCAGCATTTT
CSARDEAGRLQHF
>TRBV6-1|many|TRBJ2-2|NA
TGTGCCAGCAACCCGGGACTGGCGAACACCGGGGAGCTGTTTTTT
CASNPGLANTGELFF
>TRBV5-1|NA|TRBJ2-1|TRBD2
TGCGCCAGCAGTTCCGGGGGACTAGGCTACAATGAGCAGTTCTTC
CASSSGGLGYNEQFF
>TRBV15|NA|TRBJ1-2|NA
TGTGCCACCAGCAGAGTAGGTGGTCTCTATGGCTACACCTTC
CATSRVGGLYGYTF
>TRBV6-5|NA|TRBJ2-5|NA
TGTGCCAGCAGGACAGAGACCCAGTACTTC
CASRTETQYF
>TRBV5-4|many|TRBJ1-3|TRBD1
TGTGCCAGCAGACCGGACAGGGCGGACACCATATATTTT
CASRPDRADTIYF
>TRBV29-1|NA|TRBJ2-7|TRBD1
TGCAGCGTTGAAATGGGACAGCCATACGAGCAGTACTTC
CSVEMGQPYEQYF
>TRBV5-1|once|TRBJ1-3|NA
TGCGCCAGCAGCTTTGGGGGGGAAAACACCATATATTTT
CASSFGGENTIYF
>TRBV29-1|NA|TRBJ2-3|NA
TGCAGCGTTCCTCTGGGCGGCAACACAGATACGCAGTATTTT
CSVPLGGNTDTQYF
>TRBV25-1|once|TRBJ1-2|NA
TGTGCCAGCAGTGACCCTCTCTATGGCTACACCTTC
CASSDPLYGYTF
>TRBV24-1|few|TRBJ2-1|TRBD1
TGTGCCACCAGTGAAGTCGGACAGGGGATGGTTGAGCAGTTCTTC
CATSEVGQGMVEQFF